What follows are 16 T cell receptor beta chains derived from one specimen sequenced in a study of neoadjuvant anti-PD-1 for oral cavity cancer. Clones were read by immunoSEQ multiplex PCR, and TCRdb kept only the in-frame ones, dropping some. The profile shows about 79,000 clones, 80% to 90% of them singletons. The sample here was PBMCs, taken before nivolumab (anti-PD-1) treatment. These receptors were taken from a person aged 40-85 years with oral cavity squamous cell carcinoma.

The CDR3 protein is CATSREVGELFF. In DNA form, the CDR3 reads TGTGCCACCAGCAGAGAAGTCGGGGAGCTGTTTTTT. The rearrangement uses TRBV15 and TRBJ2-2; D unclear. In germline, CDR1 is LNHNV, CDR2 YYDKDF (reference sequence). Trimming took off 0 bases at V and 7 bases at J, with 3 bases between the two ends. The CDR3 spans 12 residues.

This clone was recorded once. V and J are TRBV19 and TRBJ2-3; D possibly corresponds to TRBD2 (6 bases). The CDR3 contains 14 residues. In germline, CDR1 is LNHDA, CDR2 SQIVND (reference sequence). Trimming cost V 4 bases and J 1 base, with 9 bases left between them. CDR3 residues: CASSTPGGTDTQYF. Written as DNA, the CDR3 is TGTGCCAGTAGTACCCCGGGGGGCACAGATACGCAGTATTTT. Variable domain in full (rest from reference TRBV19 and TRBJ2-3): DGGITQSPKYLFRKEGQNVTLSCEQNLNHDAMYWYRQDPGQGLRLIYYSQIVNDFQKGDIAEGYSVSREKKESFPLTVTSAQKNPTAFYLCASSTPGGTDTQYFGPGTRLTVL.

Only a few counts were recorded for this clone. The V call is TRBV28, the J call TRBJ2-2; D might be TRBD1 or TRBD2, each matching 5 bases. The CDR3 spans 16 residues. V gave up 2 bases and J gave up 5 bases, with 15 bases separating them. Per the germline V gene, CDR1 is MDHEN and CDR2 is SYDVKM. The CDR3 here is CASSLNPGPQTGELFF. The CDR3 nucleotides are TGTGCCAGCAGTTTAAATCCGGGGCCACAAACCGGGGAGCTGTTTTTT.

J is TRBJ2-3 and V is TRBV6-5; D gene ambiguous. V gave up 7 bases and J gave up 0 bases, with 11 bases separating them. The CDR3 is 14 residues long. Germline V gives CDR1 MNHEY, CDR2 SVGAGI. CDR3 loop: CASTDQPSTDTQYF. The CDR3 nucleotides read TGTGCCAGCACGGACCAACCTAGCACAGATACGCAGTATTTT.

The CDR3 coding sequence is TGTGCCAGCAGTCGGACAGGGGGCGATGGCTACACCTTC. It is translated as CASSRTGGDGYTF. The chain combines TRBV6-6 with TRBJ1-2; 11 bases agree with TRBD1. The V and J ends lost 5 bases and 6 bases, in that order; junction bases with no gene match: 2. The CDR3 runs to 13 residues. The germline CDR1 and CDR2 sequences are MNHNY and SVGAGI (reference sequence).

This chain joins TRBV5-1 and TRBJ2-1; 9 bases align to TRBD2. The CDR3 loop spans 17 amino acids. J was trimmed by 2 bases and V by 5 bases; bases with no gene match: 11. The germline V gene encodes CDR1 SGHRS and CDR2 YFSETQ. CDR3 loop: CASRGYVAGVPYNEQFF. CDR3 DNA: TGCGCCAGCAGGGGTTACGTAGCGGGAGTTCCCTACAATGAGCAGTTCTTC.

The chain carries TRBV5-1 and TRBJ2-2, with no clear D. CDR1 is SGHRS and CDR2 is YFSETQ in the germline V gene. The CDR3 contains 14 residues. The V gene lost 0 bases and the J gene lost 6 bases, with 9 bases spanning the gap. The CDR3 bases are TGCGCCAGCAGCTTGGATCCCAGGCCCGGGGAGCTGTTTTTT. Translated: CASSLDPRPGELFF.

In this sample, this clone turned up a few times. The rearrangement joins TRBV19 to TRBJ1-1; D ambiguous. This CDR3 is 11 amino acids long. Germline V gives CDR1 LNHDA, CDR2 SQIVND (reference sequence). Trimming shortened V by 4 bases and J by 7 bases, and 7 bases separated the two germline ends. The CDR3 DNA follows: TGTGCCAGTAGTAACACGTTTGAAGCTTTCTTT. Translated: CASSNTFEAFF.

The rearrangement joins TRBV5-4 to TRBJ1-2; D is unresolved. CDR3 size: 14 residues. The ends were cut back, 0 bases at V and 4 bases at J, with 10 bases in the middle. CDR1 and CDR2 (germline): SGHNT, YYREEE (reference sequence). The CDR3 sequence: CASSLEAETYGYTF. CDR3 DNA: TGTGCCAGCAGCTTGGAGGCAGAAACCTATGGCTACACCTTC.

The chain joins TRBV7-3 to TRBJ2-7; 7 bases match TRBD1. V lost 5 bases, J lost 6 bases, and 10 bases stayed unmatched. Germline CDR1 SGHTA, CDR2 FQGTGA. The length of the CDR3 is 14 residues. This chain's CDR3 is CASSPTGPYSEQYF. CDR3 nucleotide sequence: TGTGCCAGCAGCCCGACAGGGCCGTACAGCGAGCAGTACTTC.

The table lists this clone with a count of one. The chain carries TRBV27 and TRBJ2-7, with TRBD1 as a possible D gene (6 bases). V was clipped by 2 bases and J by 6 bases, with 14 bases between them. The germline gives CDR1 MNHEY, CDR2 SMNVEV (reference sequence). The CDR3 has 14 residues. DNA of the CDR3: TGTGCCAGCAGTTTACTCCAGGGGTCGGCCGAGCAGTACTTC. Translation gives CASSLLQGSAEQYF.

Only one count was recorded for this clone. The rearrangement links TRBV7-9 to TRBJ2-5, with 7 bases aligning to TRBD2. This CDR3 is 14 amino acids long. Germline CDR1 SEHNR, CDR2 FQNEAQ (reference sequence). V was pared by 5 bases and J by 5 bases, with 8 bases of the junction left unmatched. The CDR3, as DNA: TGTGCCAGCAGCATGGGGGGGGTCGGCGAGACCCAGTACTTC. Encoded protein: CASSMGGVGETQYF. Complete variable domain (other parts from reference TRBV7-9 and TRBJ2-5): DTGVSQNPRHKITKRGQNVTFRCDPISEHNRLYWYRQTLGQGPEFLTYFQNEAQLEKSRLLSDRFSAERPKGSFSTLEIQRTEQGDSAMYLCASSMGGVGETQYFGPGTRLLVL.

The chain employs TRBV27 and TRBJ2-2; TRBD2 agrees at 11 bases. The V segment lost 1 base and the J segment 4 bases; nucleotides outside the gene matches: 5. This CDR3 has 17 amino acids. Per the germline V gene, CDR1 is MNHEY and CDR2 is SMNVEV (reference sequence). The CDR3 is CASSLLAGGLRTGELFF. The CDR3 DNA follows: TGTGCCAGCAGTTTATTAGCGGGGGGGCTCCGCACCGGGGAGCTGTTTTTT.

The chain couples TRBV19 to TRBJ2-7; no clear D gene. This CDR3 has 15 amino acids. V dropped 3 bases and J dropped 0 bases, with 12 bases sitting between them. Per the germline V gene, CDR1 is LNHDA and CDR2 is SQIVND (reference sequence). CDR3 residues: CASSIYYYTSYEQYF. CDR3 bases: TGTGCCAGTAGTATTTACTACTACACCTCCTACGAGCAGTACTTC.

The J gene is TRBJ2-7, the V gene TRBV10-1; the D gene is possibly TRBD2 (5 bases). This CDR3 contains 16 residues. Germline V lookup: CDR1 WNHNN, CDR2 SYGVQD (reference sequence). V was clipped by 0 bases and J by 7 bases, with 19 bases between them. The CDR3 here is CASSESSGRGPLEQYF. The CDR3, as DNA: TGCGCCAGCAGTGAGTCGAGCGGTCGTGGGCCTTTGGAGCAGTACTTC.

The J gene is TRBJ2-3, the V gene TRBV7-6; D is undetermined. V lost 2 bases and J 2 bases, leaving 8 bases between the germline ends. CDR3 size: 14 residues. The germline V gene encodes CDR1 SGHVS and CDR2 FNYEAQ. In nucleotides, the CDR3 is TGTGCCAGCAGCTTATTGGGTAACACAGATACGCAGTATTTT. Translation: CASSLLGNTDTQYF.